This T cell receptor (beta chain) was captured in a study of T cells in Graves' hyperthyroidism and ophthalmopathy. RNA transcripts yielded amplified TCR beta CDR3 regions. First-round RT-PCR targeting the TCR CDR3 was performed with the HTBI primer set. One entry per CDR3 protein results from TCRdb running MiXCR on the multiplex PCR reads. The table lists about 520,000 distinct CDR3 sequences, about 24% of them singletons, with around 10% in the top ten. This clonotype occurred many times. Germline V gene sequence: CDR1 SNHLY, CDR2 FYNNEI. J gave up 0 bases and V 5 bases, and 4 bases lay outside the gene matches. The CDR3 is 14 amino acids.

The sequence came from a woman aged 30 to 39 with Graves' ophthalmopathy. Specimen: blood. This rearrangement joins TRBV2 to TRBJ2-7; 7 positions agree with TRBD1. This chain's CDR3 is CASSRDSSSYEQYF. The CDR3 DNA reads as TGTGCCAGCAGTAGGGACAGCTCCTCCTACGAGCAGTACTTC.